A single sample is the source of the 27 T cell receptor beta chains below, sequenced in a study of T cell changes during pregnancy in multiple sclerosis. The method was immunoSEQ multiplex PCR; TCRdb's version includes in-frame clones alone and lacks a portion of them. The table lists 91,000 or so clones, roughly 92% of them singletons. The sample consisted of peripheral blood, taken after pregnancy. The receptors shown here come from a female donor with multiple sclerosis, enrolled in a pregnancy study.

Here the CDR3 DNA reads TGTGCCAGCAGTCCAGGGGGCGTCTATGGCTACACCTTC. Protein sequence: CASSPGGVYGYTF. V is TRBV5-4 and J is TRBJ1-2, with TRBD1 matching over 8 bases. Trimming cost V 5 bases and J 4 bases; bases outside gene matches: 4. Germline CDR1 SGHNT, CDR2 YYREEE (reference sequence). The CDR3 has 13 amino acids.

The V call is TRBV9, the J call TRBJ2-5; D is perhaps TRBD1 (5 bases). This CDR3 has 14 residues. With 4 bases removed from V and 1 base from J, the gap between germline ends came to 11 bases. Germline CDR1 reads SGDLS; CDR2 reads YYNGEE. In DNA form, the CDR3 reads TGTGCCAGCAGCCAAGGGGCAGTCCAAGAGACCCAGTACTTC. Residues: CASSQGAVQETQYF.

The chain uses TRBV11-2 and TRBJ1-3; TRBD1 is a possible D gene (6 bases). V was clipped by 4 bases and J by 1 base, with 11 bases between them. Germline-derived CDR1 and CDR2 are SGHAT and FQNNGV. This CDR3 region has 15 residues. The CDR3 region has the DNA TGTGCCAGCAGCTCTATCAGGGGTTCTGGAAACACCATATATTTT. Its translation is CASSSIRGSGNTIYF.

The rearrangement uses TRBV7-2 and TRBJ2-2; TRBD2 matches at 8 bases. With V trimmed by 4 bases and J by 8 bases, 9 bases remained unmatched. The CDR3 covers 15 residues. Germline CDR1 and CDR2: SGHTA and FQGNSA. DNA of the CDR3: TGTGCCAGCAGCTCAGGACTAGCAGCTCGAGGGGAGCTGTTTTTT. Translating it yields CASSSGLAARGELFF.

This clone was recorded only once. CDR3 sequence reads: CSVATWTGEAEAFF. The CDR3 nucleotides read TGCAGCGTCGCCACCTGGACAGGGGAGGCTGAAGCTTTCTTT. The chain has TRBV29-1 and TRBJ1-1, with 9 bases aligning to TRBD1. After removal of 6 bases from V and 6 bases from J, the junction contained 11 bases not matched to a gene. This CDR3 comprises 14 residues. Germline V gene lookup returns CDR1 SQVTM and CDR2 ANQGSEA.

V usage is TRBV5-4 and J usage is TRBJ2-1, with D tentatively TRBD1 (5 bases). The CDR3 sequence is 13 residues long. V was trimmed by 5 bases and J by 0 bases, leaving 6 bases between them. From germline, CDR1 is SGHNT and CDR2 YYREEE (reference sequence). For the CDR3, the DNA is TGTGCCAGCAGGACAGACTCCTACAATGAGCAGTTCTTC. Translated: CASRTDSYNEQFF.

In its sample, this clone was seen a few times. V gene TRBV7-2 combines with J gene TRBJ1-2, with 8 positions matching TRBD1. V lost 5 bases to trimming and J lost 5 bases; unmatched junction nucleotides: 7. The CDR3 sequence is 14 residues long. Germline CDR1 reads SGHTA; CDR2 reads FQGNSA. The CDR3 sequence is CASSPSTGEYGYTF. The CDR3, as DNA: TGTGCCAGCAGCCCATCGACAGGGGAATATGGCTACACCTTC.

This chain links TRBV7-6 with TRBJ2-3; 13 bases align to TRBD2. V lost 5 bases to trimming and J lost 2 bases; unmatched junction nucleotides: 7. The germline V gene has CDR1 SGHVS and CDR2 FNYEAQ. This CDR3 region has 17 residues. The CDR3 DNA reads as TGTGCCAGCAGCACCGGGACTAGCGGGATAACCACAGATACGCAGTATTTT. It is translated as CASSTGTSGITTDTQYF.

The rearrangement links TRBV5-6 to TRBJ2-5; D is ambiguous. CDR3 length: 12 residues. Germline V lookup: CDR1 SGHDT, CDR2 YYEEEE. V was clipped by 1 base and J by 5 bases, with 6 bases between them. The CDR3 reads CASSLFEETQYF. The CDR3 nucleotides read TGTGCCAGCAGCTTGTTTGAGGAGACCCAGTACTTC.

Here the CDR3 reads CSVCGGGGQPQHF. CDR3 sequence (DNA): TGCAGCGTTTGCGGGGGGGGAGGCCAGCCCCAGCATTTT. The V call is TRBV29-1, the J call TRBJ1-5, with a possible D match to TRBD1 (5 bases). Between the trimmed V and J ends, which lost 5 bases and 7 bases, there was a span of 15 bases. The CDR3 length is 13 residues. From germline, CDR1 is SQVTM and CDR2 ANQGSEA.

This clone came up once. The chain joins TRBV5-1 to TRBJ2-2; 12 bases are shared with TRBD2. The length of the CDR3 is 17 residues. Trimming at V came to 0 bases and at J to 7 bases, leaving 7 bases not matched to a gene. Germline values: CDR1 SGHRS, CDR2 YFSETQ. The CDR3 reads CASSLGTSGKLDGELFF. In DNA, the CDR3 is TGCGCCAGCAGCTTGGGGACTAGCGGGAAGTTGGACGGGGAGCTGTTTTTT. Together with reference TRBV5-1 and TRBJ2-2, the CDR3 gives the full variable domain: KAGVTQTPRYLIKTRGQQVTLSCSPISGHRSVSWYQQTPGQGLQFLFEYFSETQRNKGNFPGRFSGRQFSNSRSEMNVSTLELGDSALYLCASSLGTSGKLDGELFFGEGSRLTVL.

The chain couples TRBV7-2 to TRBJ1-2; 10 bases map to TRBD1. V lost 4 bases to trimming and J lost 8 bases; unmatched junction nucleotides: 7. This CDR3 contains 14 residues. Germline loops: CDR1 SGHTA, CDR2 FQGNSA. The CDR3 bases are TGTGCCAGCAGCTCTGGACAGGGGGATCGGGGCTACACCTTC. Translation: CASSSGQGDRGYTF.

The chain links TRBV19 to TRBJ1-5; 8 bases are shared with TRBD1. This CDR3 contains 17 residues. The ends lost 0 bases at V and 7 bases at J; junction bases unmatched: 11. Germline V gene lookup returns CDR1 LNHDA and CDR2 SQIVND (reference sequence). The CDR3 reads CASSIDLAGGQRQPQHF. For the CDR3, the DNA is TGTGCCAGTAGTATAGATCTGGCAGGGGGCCAGAGACAGCCCCAGCATTTT.

The V call is TRBV11-2, the J call TRBJ1-1; D gene unclear. Deletions cut 4 bases from V and 11 bases from J, with 14 bases between. The germline CDR1 and CDR2 sequences are SGHAT and FQNNGV. There are 12 residues in the CDR3. The CDR3 loop reads CASSYQDIYAFF. The CDR3 DNA sequence: TGTGCCAGCAGCTACCAAGACATCTACGCTTTCTTT.

The chain couples TRBV7-2 to TRBJ1-2; maybe TRBD1 (6 bases). The germline V gene has CDR1 SGHTA and CDR2 FQGNSA. Trimming removed 1 base at V and 3 bases at J, with 18 bases between. The CDR3 covers 17 residues. CDR3 amino acids: CASSLGGAGAWDYGYTF. CDR3 nucleotides: TGTGCCAGCAGCTTAGGGGGGGCGGGGGCGTGGGACTATGGCTACACCTTC.

The rearrangement joins TRBV10-2 to TRBJ1-4, with TRBD1 matching over 8 bases. CDR1 and CDR2 from the germline V gene are WSHSY and SAAADI. This CDR3 region has 14 residues. V was pared by 6 bases and J by 3 bases, with 3 bases of the junction left unmatched. This CDR3 reads CASSLTGANEKLFF. The CDR3 coding sequence is TGCGCCAGCAGCTTGACAGGGGCTAATGAAAAACTGTTTTTT.

The chain is built from TRBV11-1 and TRBJ2-7; no firm D call. Germline assignment: CDR1 SGHAT and CDR2 FQDESV (reference sequence). The V end was cut by 3 bases, the J end by 2 bases, with 11 bases between. The CDR3 extends over 14 amino acids. Here the CDR3 reads CASSLPETTYEQYF. The CDR3 bases are TGTGCCAGCAGCTTGCCTGAGACAACCTACGAGCAGTACTTC.

J is TRBJ2-3 and V is TRBV7-2, with 9 bases lining up with TRBD2. The CDR3 length is 17 residues. J gave up 3 bases and V 2 bases, and 9 bases lay outside the gene matches. Germline V gene sequence: CDR1 SGHTA, CDR2 FQGNSA. Written as DNA, the CDR3 is TGTGCCAGCAGCTTATCAGCGGGGGGCGGGGTGACAGATACGCAGTATTTT. Translation: CASSLSAGGGVTDTQYF.

This sequence joins TRBV6-5 and TRBJ2-1; TRBD2 aligns across 13 bases. The CDR3 runs 16 residues. Germline CDR1 MNHEY, CDR2 SVGAGI. V dropped 2 bases and J dropped 6; count of bases not matched to a gene: 4. The CDR3 sequence: CASSYRTSGSGNEQFF. The CDR3 DNA reads as TGTGCCAGCAGTTACCGGACTAGCGGGAGTGGCAATGAGCAGTTCTTC.

This clone was picked up a small number of times. V gene TRBV5-1 combines with J gene TRBJ1-4; TRBD1 matches at 8 bases. V lost 1 base to trimming and J lost 7 bases; unmatched junction nucleotides: 6. The CDR3 spans 15 residues. Per the germline V gene, CDR1 is SGHRS and CDR2 is YFSETQ. Written as DNA, the CDR3 is TGCGCCAGCAGCTTGCGTTCTACAGGGGGTGAAAAACTGTTTTTT. Its protein product is CASSLRSTGGEKLFF.

This clone came up a few times. V is TRBV19 and J is TRBJ1-1; D ambiguous. V lost 4 bases to trimming and J lost 3 bases, with 9 bases between them. CDR1 and CDR2 (germline): LNHDA, SQIVND (reference sequence). This CDR3 spans 13 amino acids. The CDR3 nucleotides read TGTGCCAGTAGTACCTCTCAGTACACTGAAGCTTTCTTT. The encoded protein is CASSTSQYTEAFF.

The J gene is TRBJ2-1, the V gene TRBV7-2, with D maybe TRBD1 (6 bases). The CDR3 runs 16 residues. Trimming left V 3 bases short and J 4 bases short, with 16 bases between. CDR1 and CDR2 from the germline V gene are SGHTA and FQGNSA. The CDR3 sequence is CASSFGPDRYYNEQFF. CDR3 bases: TGTGCCAGCAGCTTTGGCCCGGACAGATATTACAATGAGCAGTTCTTC. Supplemented by reference TRBV7-2 and TRBJ2-1, the full variable domain reads GAGVSQSPSNKVTEKGKDVELRCDPISGHTALYWYRQSLGQGLEFLIYFQGNSAPDKSGLPSDRFSAERTGGSVSTLTIQRTQQEDSAVYLCASSFGPDRYYNEQFFGPGTRLTVL.

This clone was recorded only once. This chain connects TRBV5-4 to TRBJ1-1; TRBD1 agrees at 9 bases. Per germline, CDR1 SGHNT and CDR2 YYREEE (reference sequence). The length of the CDR3 is 16 residues. V lost 0 bases to trimming and J lost 2 bases; unmatched junction nucleotides: 5. CDR3 amino acids: CASSLVTGGLNTEAFF. In DNA form, the CDR3 reads TGTGCCAGCAGCTTGGTGACAGGGGGACTCAACACTGAAGCTTTCTTT. Full variable domain (missing parts from reference TRBV5-4 and TRBJ1-1): ETGVTQSPTHLIKTRGQQVTLRCSSQSGHNTVSWYQQALGQGPQFIFQYYREEENGRGNFPPRFSGLQFPNYSSELNVNALELDDSALYLCASSLVTGGLNTEAFFGQGTRLTVV.

This chain links TRBV25-1 with TRBJ2-5, with D uncertain. Germline V gives CDR1 MGHDK, CDR2 SYGVNS. V lost 0 bases and J lost 3, with 5 bases in between. CDR3 length: 13 residues. This chain's CDR3 is CASSEYGKETQYF. As DNA, the CDR3 is TGTGCCAGCAGTGAATATGGCAAAGAGACCCAGTACTTC.

V gene TRBV25-1 combines with J gene TRBJ2-4; no reliable D call. The germline CDR1 and CDR2 sequences are MGHDK and SYGVNS. Trimming took off 4 bases at V and 8 bases at J, with 3 bases between the two ends. The CDR3 spans 10 residues. The DNA for the CDR3 is TGTGCCAGCAGTGCGGACATTCAGTACTTC. Encoded protein: CASSADIQYF.

The DNA for the CDR3 is TGTGCCATCAGTGACAGCTACGAGCAGTACTTC. Amino acid sequence: CAISDSYEQYF. V and J are TRBV10-3 and TRBJ2-7; D remains unclear. V shed 3 bases and J shed 3 bases, with 3 bases lying between them. The germline V gene encodes CDR1 ENHRY and CDR2 SYGVKD. This CDR3 comprises 11 residues.

The V call is TRBV7-9, the J call TRBJ2-3, with 12 bases lining up with TRBD1. With 1 base clipped from V and 5 bases from J, the junction kept 7 bases outside the gene matches. Germline CDR1 is SEHNR and CDR2 is FQNEAQ (reference sequence). The CDR3 sequence is 17 residues long. The CDR3 reads CASSLGAGTGGRDTQYF. The CDR3 DNA is TGTGCCAGCAGCTTAGGGGCCGGGACAGGGGGCAGAGATACGCAGTATTTT.